This TCR beta chain was sequenced for a study of CD8+ T cells in alopecia areata listed by TCRdb under 2018. The study in broad terms: The treated patients, all with moderate-to-severe alopecia areata, were enrolled in an open-label pilot trial of oral tofacitinib given at 5 to 10 mg twice daily. Amplification of TCRbeta CDR3 regions was done by immunoSEQ multiplex PCR using 35 Vbeta forward primers and 13 Jbeta reverse primers. Scalp clonality was compared across normal scalp (n=4), patchy alopecia areata scalp (n=8), and alopecia totalis/universalis scalp (n=8). RNA came from the PAXgene miRNA kit for fixed scalp, the miRNeasy kit for PBMCs, and the RNeasy kit for mouse skin. Patients stayed on tofacitinib for 6 to 18 months and then had 6 months of follow-up off drug so that delayed response and recurrence could be assessed. To study T cell clonal expansion in alopecia areata, the researchers applied high-throughput TCRbeta sequencing to both the C3H/HeJ mouse model and human patients. Patients on tofacitinib were biopsied at baseline and after 4 and 24 weeks of treatment, and several of the patients also had a later scalp biopsy. Human TCRbeta sequencing covered scalp tissue and sorted CD4+ and CD8+ peripheral blood T cells from patchy and totalis/universalis alopecia areata patients and healthy controls. The SALT score, which quantifies the percentage of affected scalp surface area, was used to measure disease severity in treated patients.

The intended sense of this specimen's time point label: 20 to 30 weeks on oral tofacitinib. What the treatment or condition label conveys for this sample: oral pan-JAK inhibitor, 5-10 mg twice daily. Peripheral blood and lesional scalp punch biopsies were obtained from patients with alopecia areata. After PBMCs were isolated by density centrifugation and stained for CD3, CD4 and CD8, a FACSAria was used to sort CD4+ and CD8+ T cells. Study-wide conclusions, independent of this receptor: Many expanded lesional clones persisted in scalp and blood during tofacitinib treatment, which may partly explain relapse after stopping treatment. Compared with mice, TCR sequences shared between patients were less clear, possibly partly because of HLA diversity across the patient population. Scalp clonality and the number of expanded CD8+ clones among the top 100 scalp clones were significantly decreased by tofacitinib. Lesional scalp, especially in alopecia totalis/universalis, showed higher clonality and more expanded CD8+ clones than normal scalp, suggesting antigenic drive. Because the treated cohort was small and had just a single nonresponder, larger studies are needed to establish links between baseline CD8+ expansion and response. Resident alphabeta T cells in normal human skin are also sequenced, complicating scalp TCR repertoire analysis, unlike mouse skin dominated by gammadelta T cells.

The library was built by means of the immunoSEQ multiplex PCR assay. For TCR sequencing, RNA was extracted from every sample and reverse transcribed into cDNA to serve as template. First-strand cDNA was synthesized with SuperScript III using a 2:1 mix of oligo-dT and random hexamers. Amplification bias was assessed with a synthetic immune receptor repertoire, and residual bias was removed computationally. In the source study's methods: After raw reads were preprocessed to remove errors, the CDR3 was defined following IMGT conventions as running from the conserved cysteine to phenylalanine. Clonality was calculated as 1 minus Shannon entropy normalized by log2 of the number of productive unique TCRs. Whether scalp clones were CD4 or CD8 was inferred by matching scalp TCRbeta sequences against CD4 and CD8 repertoires sorted from blood. As stored in TCRdb, this immuneACCESS dataset retains in-frame rearrangements with V and J assigned. A fraction of the clones does not appear; measured against another copy, unresolved V genes explain less than half of the discrepancy, and the remainder lacks a known reason. The DNA was the basis for D and trimming; V, J and clone size are from that table. For this sample there are around 100,000 clones; approximately 54% appear just once. Over 9% of the sample is in the top ten clones.

At the junction V is shortened by 11 bases and J by 5 bases, with 16 bases in between. From the cysteine up to the phenylalanine, the CDR3 has a length of 13 residues. Just CDR3 DNA is preserved here, 39 bases in frame from base 1. In the germline V gene, CDR1 corresponds to ENHRY and CDR2 to SYGVKD. Remarks on this clone: The target of this receptor is not known. Base qualities are not at hand, and no much larger clone is one base apart.

The source of this sequence is a human donor with alopecia areata. Rearrangement joined TRBV10-3 to TRBJ2-1; TRBD1 is a possible D gene, resting on 7 matching bases. The sequencing here drew on CD8+ T cells sorted from blood, taken at week 24, from a patient treated with tofacitinib. The CDR3 protein is CAVGGQLHNEQFF. The nucleotides are TGTGCCGTCGGGGGACAGTTACACAATGAGCAGTTCTTC.